This TCR beta chain was sequenced in a study of blood T cell repertoires in COVID-19. Turning to the study itself: In each case, the material was cDNA or gDNA derived from T cells, B-cell-depleted T cells, or PBMCs.

The data were produced by immunoSEQ multiplex PCR, yet TCRdb's version contains in-frame clones alone and is incomplete. Of more than 200,000 clones in the sample, about 85% were seen once. The CDR3 is made up of 15 amino acids. Germline CDR1 MNHNS, CDR2 SASEGT. V gave up 0 bases and J gave up 4 bases, with 12 bases separating them. What was sequenced was peripheral blood. The gene calls are TRBV6-1 and TRBJ2-5, with a tentative D call TRBD2 (5 bases). The receptor was derived from a man aged 70 or older with acute or convalescent COVID-19. For the CDR3, the DNA is TGTGCCAGCAGTGAAGCGGGTGGAGGTTCAGAGACCCAGTACTTC. Its translation: CASSEAGGGSETQYF.